The 9 T cell receptor beta chains reported below all come from one sample, sequenced in a study of cytomegalovirus exposure and HLA in healthy donors. The PCR had 60 Vbeta and 13 Jbeta primers. Clones were sequenced by immunoSEQ multiplex PCR, and TCRdb holds only the in-frame ones, with some missing. The table lists 20,000 to 25,000 clones, roughly three quarters of them singletons. Sequenced input: PBMCs. The receptors stem from a male donor in good health and CMV-seronegative.

In its sample, this clone is large (0.1 to 1%). The chain uses TRBV6-1 and TRBJ2-2, with TRBD1 matching 10 bases. CDR3 size: 15 residues. The J segment lost 3 bases and the V segment lost 5 bases, leaving 3 bases of the junction unmatched. From germline, CDR1 is MNHNS and CDR2 SASEGT. CDR3 residues: CASSPGTGDTGELFF. The CDR3, as DNA: TGTGCCAGCAGTCCCGGGACAGGGGACACCGGGGAGCTGTTTTTT.

The sample holds one count of this clone. The chain couples TRBV7-2 to TRBJ2-1; perhaps TRBD1 as D (6 bases). With 0 bases removed from V and 4 bases from J, the gap between germline ends came to 10 bases. The CDR3 covers 15 residues. Germline CDR1 SGHTA, CDR2 FQGNSA. The CDR3, as DNA: TGTGCCAGCAGCTTAGCGGTAGGACAGTACAATGAGCAGTTCTTC. Translation gives CASSLAVGQYNEQFF.

This clone was counted once. The V call is TRBV5-1, the J call TRBJ2-3; a weak D match, TRBD2 (6 bases). The CDR3 is made up of 20 amino acids. Germline values: CDR1 SGHRS, CDR2 YFSETQ. V lost 6 bases and J 4 bases, leaving 33 bases between the germline ends. This CDR3 reads CASTPTDYSGQAPSSDTQYF. The CDR3 DNA sequence: TGCGCCAGCACCCCAACGGACTATTCGGGTCAGGCCCCCAGTTCAGATACGCAGTATTTT.

V usage is TRBV5-6 and J usage is TRBJ2-2; 7 bases match TRBD1. This CDR3 has 14 amino acids. Germline-derived CDR1 and CDR2 are SGHDT and YYEEEE. The V gene end was trimmed by 5 bases and the J gene end by 4 bases; junction bases not matched to a gene: 5. The CDR3 DNA is TGTGCCAGCAGAACAGGGGCGGTCACCGGGGAGCTGTTTTTT. Its protein product is CASRTGAVTGELFF.

DNA for the CDR3: TGTGCCAGTAGTATTAGACTAGGGGGGGTGAAGGGCAATGAGCAGTTCTTC. Translating gives CASSIRLGGVKGNEQFF. V usage is TRBV19 and J usage is TRBJ2-1, with D tentatively TRBD2 (7 bases). V lost 3 bases, J lost 6 bases, and 21 bases lay in between. The CDR3 contains 17 residues. Germline CDR1 is LNHDA and CDR2 is SQIVND (reference sequence).

The chain couples TRBV20-1 to TRBJ2-5; D unclear. The DNA end lines up better with TRBJ2-7; the J call may be wrong. CDR3 length: 11 residues. Germline CDR1 is DFQATT and CDR2 is SNEGSKA (reference sequence). For the CDR3, the DNA is TGCAGTGCTAGAAACCCATACGAGCAGTACTTC. Its protein product is CSARNPYEQYF.

The V and J genes are TRBV28 and TRBJ2-3; 7 positions agree with TRBD2. This CDR3 region has 15 residues. Germline CDR1 MDHEN, CDR2 SYDVKM. V gave up 4 bases and J gave up 4 bases; unmatched junction bases: 8. The CDR3 DNA reads as TGTGCCAGCAGTTACGGGACTATCGGAGCAGATACGCAGTATTTT. Amino acid sequence: CASSYGTIGADTQYF.

The V call is TRBV11-3, the J call TRBJ2-2; D ambiguous. V was trimmed by 3 bases and J by 7 bases, leaving 9 bases between them. The germline gives CDR1 SGHNT, CDR2 YENEEA. This CDR3 has 13 amino acids. The CDR3 here is CASSFSLSGELFF. The CDR3 nucleotides read TGTGCCAGCAGCTTTTCTTTGAGCGGGGAGCTGTTTTTT.

The gene calls are TRBV10-3 and TRBJ2-5, with 8 nucleotides matching TRBD1. V trimming: 4 bases; J trimming: 3 bases; junction bases outside the gene matches: 4. The CDR3 is 14 amino acids. The germline CDR1 and CDR2 sequences are ENHRY and SYGVKD. The CDR3 coding sequence is TGTGCCATCAGTGCCCAGACAGGGGAAGAGACCCAGTACTTC. Translated, it gives CAISAQTGEETQYF.